These 9 T cell receptor beta chains came from one sample sequenced in a study of OX40 agonist ivuxolimab in advanced cancers. Clones were sequenced by immunoSEQ multiplex PCR, and TCRdb holds only the in-frame ones, with some missing. This sample has some 95,000 clones, with 70% to 90% found just once. The specimen comprised CD4+ or CD8+ T cells sorted from blood, sampled in a trial of the OX40 agonist ivuxolimab. All receptors come from an adult with an advanced solid tumor such as melanoma, head and neck, liver or kidney cancer.

Here the CDR3 reads CASSLGGDTEAFF. The CDR3 coding sequence is TGTGCCAGCAGCTTAGGAGGGGACACTGAAGCTTTCTTT. This chain connects TRBV7-9 to TRBJ1-1; D is possibly TRBD1 (5 bases). The CDR3 spans 13 residues. Trimming shortened V by 1 base and J by 3 bases, and 6 bases separated the two germline ends. CDR1 is SEHNR and CDR2 is FQNEAQ in the germline V gene (reference sequence). Looking up the rest from reference TRBV7-9 and TRBJ1-1 gives the full variable domain: DTGVSQNPRHKITKRGQNVTFRCDPISEHNRLYWYRQTLGQGPEFLTYFQNEAQLEKSRLLSDRFSAERPKGSFSTLEIQRTEQGDSAMYLCASSLGGDTEAFFGQGTRLTVV.

The chain recombines TRBV19 with TRBJ2-3; D gene unclear. The CDR3 consists of 13 residues. V gave up 7 bases and J gave up 4 bases, with 12 bases separating them. In germline, CDR1 is LNHDA, CDR2 SQIVND (reference sequence). CDR3 DNA: TGTGCCAGTACCATGGGGAAGTCAGATACGCAGTATTTT. Amino acid sequence: CASTMGKSDTQYF.

This clone was detected only a few times. This chain links TRBV7-2 with TRBJ2-7; either TRBD1 or TRBD2 may fit D (5 bases each). The CDR3 covers 15 residues. V was shortened by 5 bases and J by 0 bases, with 14 bases between the two germline ends. Germline CDR1 SGHTA, CDR2 FQGNSA. This chain's CDR3 is CASSDRDRYSYEQYF. The CDR3 coding sequence is TGTGCCAGCAGCGACCGGGACCGATACTCCTACGAGCAGTACTTC. Full variable domain (rest looked up from reference TRBV7-2 and TRBJ2-7): GAGVSQSPSNKVTEKGKDVELRCDPISGHTALYWYRQSLGQGLEFLIYFQGNSAPDKSGLPSDRFSAERTGGSVSTLTIQRTQQEDSAVYLCASSDRDRYSYEQYFGPGTRLTVT.

The rearrangement uses TRBV5-1 and TRBJ2-3, with D hard to call. The V gene lost 3 bases and the J gene lost 0 bases, with 5 bases spanning the gap. Germline values: CDR1 SGHRS, CDR2 YFSETQ. CDR3 length: 13 amino acids. This CDR3 reads CASSSDSTDTQYF. As DNA, the CDR3 is TGCGCCAGCAGCTCGGATAGCACAGATACGCAGTATTTT.

A single count supports this clone. V usage is TRBV10-3 and J usage is TRBJ2-1; tentative D call: TRBD1 (6 bases). With 11 bases removed from V and 5 bases from J, the gap between germline ends came to 13 bases. Germline assignment: CDR1 ENHRY and CDR2 SYGVKD. The CDR3 has 12 amino acids. The CDR3 DNA sequence: TGTGCCGGAGGACAGCATAACAATGAGCAGTTCTTC. Protein product: CAGGQHNNEQFF.

This rearrangement joins TRBV4-1 to TRBJ1-1; D ambiguous. With 3 bases removed from V and 0 bases from J, the gap between germline ends came to 8 bases. The germline CDR1 and CDR2 sequences are MGHRA and YSYEKL. The CDR3 sequence is 14 residues long. The CDR3 sequence is CASSHPRLNTEAFF. The DNA for the CDR3 is TGCGCCAGCAGCCACCCACGGTTGAACACTGAAGCTTTCTTT.

The V call is TRBV7-3, the J call TRBJ1-1; 9 bases match TRBD1. The germline gives CDR1 SGHTA, CDR2 FQGTGA. This CDR3 has 17 residues. J was trimmed by 1 base and V by 4 bases; bases with no gene match: 10. In DNA, the CDR3 is TGTGCCAGCAGCTGCGTCGGGACAGGGTGCGAGAACACTGAAGCTTTCTTT. This encodes CASSCVGTGCENTEAFF.

About this clone: The sample holds other DNA sequences that translate to the same CDR3. This chain links TRBV7-2 with TRBJ1-5; TRBD1 might be the D (5 bases). This CDR3 contains 15 residues. Looked up from germline, CDR1 is SGHTA and CDR2 is FQGNSA. V lost 3 bases and J lost 3, with 12 bases in between. The CDR3 reads CASSLAGQINQPQHF. CDR3 DNA sequence: TGTGCCAGCAGCTTGGCAGGGCAGATCAATCAGCCCCAGCATTTT.

V gene TRBV5-8 combines with J gene TRBJ2-7, with D tentatively TRBD1 (5 bases). The V gene lost 1 base and the J gene lost 6 bases, with 17 bases spanning the gap. This CDR3 is built from 15 residues. The germline CDR1 and CDR2 sequences are SGHTS and YDEGEE. CDR3: CASSLTGRVAAEQYF. CDR3 coding DNA: TGTGCCAGCAGCTTGACTGGCAGGGTGGCGGCCGAGCAGTACTTC.